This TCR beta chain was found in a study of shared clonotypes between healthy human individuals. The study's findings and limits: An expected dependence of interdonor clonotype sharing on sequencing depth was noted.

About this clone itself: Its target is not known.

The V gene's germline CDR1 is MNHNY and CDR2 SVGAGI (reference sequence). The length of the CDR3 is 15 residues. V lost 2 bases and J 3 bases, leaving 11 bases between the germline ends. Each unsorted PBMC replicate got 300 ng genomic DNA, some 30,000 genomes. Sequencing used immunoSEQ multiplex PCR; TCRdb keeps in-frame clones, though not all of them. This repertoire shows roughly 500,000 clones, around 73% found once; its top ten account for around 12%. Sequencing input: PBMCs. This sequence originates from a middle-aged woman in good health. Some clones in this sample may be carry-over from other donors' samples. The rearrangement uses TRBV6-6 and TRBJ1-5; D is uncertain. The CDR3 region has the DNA TGTGCCAGCAGTTACGGGCACCGGGCCAATCAGCCCCAGCATTTT. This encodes CASSYGHRANQPQHF.